A selection of T cell receptor beta chains follows, all from one sample in a study of regulatory T cells in long-lasting Graves disease. One entry per CDR3 protein results from TCRdb running MiXCR on the multiplex PCR reads. The data show about 340,000 distinct CDR3 sequences, less than 20% seen once. This material consisted of peripheral blood mononuclear cells (PBMCs), taken when the disease was refractory, from a patient treated with antithyroid drugs. Every receptor here comes from a female donor with Graves disease. Both conserved end residues are part of each CDR3. The D gene is left open where the match is weak. Clone size is given for some rows only: seen once, a few or many times, or a class if the clone is expanded.

v_gene	j_gene	abundance	d_gene	CDR3aa	CDR3nt
TRBV28	TRBJ1-4	many	NA	CASRTLVATNEKLFF	TGTGCCAGCAGAACCTTAGTTGCAACTAATGAAAAACTGTTTTTT
TRBV7-2	TRBJ2-7	NA	TRBD2	CASSLSRLAGRGEQYF	TGTGCCAGCAGCCTCAGCCGACTAGCGGGGAGGGGCGAGCAGTACTTC
TRBV19	TRBJ1-2	NA	NA	CASSIRTVNYGYTF	TGTGCCAGTAGTATAAGGACTGTGAACTATGGCTACACCTTC
TRBV12-3/TRBV12-4	TRBJ1-2	NA	NA	CASRGTLDYGYTF	TGTGCCAGCAGGGGGACACTCGATTATGGCTACACCTTC
TRBV30	TRBJ1-4	many	TRBD1	CAWSLAGGAGEKLFF	TGTGCCTGGAGTTTAGCAGGGGGCGCTGGGGAAAAACTGTTTTTT
TRBV7-6	TRBJ2-7	few	NA	CASSPVPLPGWQYF	TGTGCCAGCAGCCCCGTCCCACTGCCTGGGTGGCAGTACTTC
TRBV15	TRBJ1-2	few	TRBD1	CATSGDRRTADGYTF	TGTGCCACCAGCGGGGACAGGCGCACCGCTGATGGCTACACCTTC
TRBV11-3	TRBJ2-7	NA	TRBD2	CASSLELAVAYEQYF	TGTGCCAGCAGCTTAGAACTAGCGGTTGCCTACGAGCAGTACTTC
TRBV10-1	TRBJ1-1	NA	TRBD1	CASPGGNTEAFF	TGCGCCAGCCCAGGGGGGAACACTGAAGCTTTCTTT
TRBV9	TRBJ2-2	NA	NA	CASSVGTSNTGELFF	TGTGCCAGCAGCGTAGGGACATCGAACACCGGGGAGCTGTTTTTT
TRBV11-3	TRBJ2-3	few	NA	CASSLGARADTQYF	TGTGCCAGCAGCTTAGGGGCCCGAGCAGATACGCAGTATTTT
TRBV20-1	TRBJ1-6	NA	NA	CSARDPRWTGNSPLHF	TGCAGTGCTAGAGACCCCCGTTGGACGGGGAATTCACCCCTCCACTTT
TRBV20-1	TRBJ1-5	few	NA	CSASDSSNQPQHF	TGCAGTGCTAGCGACAGTAGCAATCAGCCCCAGCATTTT
TRBV5-1	TRBJ1-1	NA	NA	CASSSQGPNTEAFF	TGCGCCAGCAGCTCACAGGGCCCGAACACTGAAGCTTTCTTT
TRBV15	TRBJ1-2	NA	TRBD1	CATSSPGTAGNYGYTF	TGTGCCACCAGCAGCCCCGGGACAGCCGGCAATTATGGCTACACCTTC
TRBV15	TRBJ1-1	many	TRBD1	CATSTPDRGNTEAFF	TGTGCCACCAGCACCCCCGACAGGGGAAACACTGAAGCTTTCTTT
TRBV7-9	TRBJ2-5	many	TRBD2	CASSSGAGSGLETQYF	TGTGCCAGCAGCTCCGGAGCGGGGAGTGGTTTGGAGACCCAGTACTTC
TRBV28	TRBJ2-1	few	TRBD2	CASSFSLTTAGLAGDNEQFF	TGTGCCAGCAGTTTTTCTCTGACGACAGCCGGACTAGCGGGCGACAATGAGCAGTTCTTC
TRBV19	TRBJ1-1	many	NA	CASSRGFPEAFF	TGTGCCAGCAGCAGGGGTTTCCCTGAAGCTTTCTTT
TRBV11-2	TRBJ2-7	many	NA	CASSLVDFYEQYF	TGTGCCAGCAGCTTGGTGGATTTCTACGAGCAGTACTTC
TRBV7-2	TRBJ2-5	NA	TRBD1	CASSPIGQGGGQETQYF	TGTGCCAGCAGCCCTATCGGACAGGGGGGGGGCCAAGAGACCCAGTACTTC
TRBV5-1	TRBJ2-1	few	TRBD2	CASRGGLAGGPSNEQFF	TGCGCCAGCAGAGGAGGACTAGCGGGAGGGCCCTCGAATGAGCAGTTCTTC
TRBV20-1	TRBJ1-5	many	NA	CSAREGGASNQPQHF	TGCAGTGCTAGAGAGGGTGGGGCCAGCAATCAGCCCCAGCATTTT
TRBV15	TRBJ1-3	NA	NA	CATSRDTAGNTIYF	TGTGCCACCAGCAGAGATACGGCTGGAAACACCATATATTTT
TRBV5-1	TRBJ1-1	many	NA	CASSLGAGSTEAFF	TGCGCCAGCAGCTTGGGAGCGGGCAGCACTGAAGCTTTCTTT
TRBV12-3/TRBV12-4	TRBJ1-3	few	NA	CASSLSGGRGNTIYF	TGTGCCAGCAGTTTGTCCGGGGGGCGAGGAAACACCATATATTTT
TRBV11-2	TRBJ1-1	many	NA	CASSGVLNTEAFF	TGTGCCAGCAGCGGGGTTCTGAACACTGAAGCTTTCTTT
TRBV7-9	TRBJ2-6	NA	TRBD1	CASRGTGGAGANVLTF	TGTGCCAGCAGAGGGACAGGGGGCGCTGGGGCCAACGTCCTGACTTTC
TRBV6-1	TRBJ1-1	many	TRBD1	CASSPGTGASTEAFF	TGTGCCAGCAGTCCCGGGACAGGTGCGAGCACTGAAGCTTTCTTT
TRBV30	TRBJ2-1	NA	NA	CAWSVANEQFF	TGTGCCTGGAGCGTCGCCAATGAGCAGTTCTTC
TRBV2	TRBJ1-5	NA	TRBD1	CASRPDRGGNQPQHF	TGTGCCAGCAGACCGGACAGGGGAGGCAATCAGCCCCAGCATTTT
TRBV28	TRBJ2-5	many	NA	CASSLSGAGHETQYF	TGTGCCAGCAGTTTATCTGGGGCAGGCCATGAGACCCAGTACTTC
TRBV18	TRBJ2-7	few	TRBD2	CASSTSGASSYEQYF	TGTGCCAGCTCAACAAGCGGGGCGAGCTCCTACGAGCAGTACTTC
TRBV2	TRBJ2-7	many	NA	CASREPGLSNEQYF	TGTGCCAGCAGAGAACCGGGACTGTCTAACGAGCAGTACTTC
TRBV28	TRBJ2-2	NA	NA	CASSSLNGGATGELFF	TGTGCCAGCAGTTCCCTAAACGGAGGGGCCACCGGGGAGCTGTTTTTT
TRBV28	TRBJ2-7	many	TRBD1	CASSLGQSITYEQYF	TGTGCCAGCAGCCTGGGACAGAGCATAACCTACGAGCAGTACTTC
TRBV20-1	TRBJ1-5	many	NA	CSARDGAQPQHF	TGCAGTGCTAGAGATGGGGCCCAGCCCCAGCATTTT
TRBV7-2	TRBJ2-7	NA	NA	CASSPRFTYEQYF	TGTGCCAGCAGCCCCCGTTTTACCTACGAGCAGTACTTC
TRBV5-1	TRBJ1-2	many	NA	CASSLGMADPGYTF	TGCGCCAGCAGCTTGGGAATGGCAGATCCTGGCTACACCTTC
TRBV6-5	TRBJ1-1	many	NA	CASSYYPQVDTEAFF	TGTGCCAGCAGTTACTACCCCCAAGTGGACACTGAAGCTTTCTTT
TRBV7-9	TRBJ2-2	NA	NA	CASSFDDITGELFF	TGTGCCAGCAGCTTCGATGACATAACCGGGGAGCTGTTTTTT
TRBV20-1	TRBJ2-5	many	NA	CSARSDRTNQETQYF	TGCAGTGCTAGGTCAGACAGGACCAACCAAGAGACCCAGTACTTC
TRBV30	TRBJ2-2	NA	NA	CAWSSMGFSGELFF	TGTGCCTGGAGTAGTATGGGGTTTAGCGGGGAGCTGTTTTTT